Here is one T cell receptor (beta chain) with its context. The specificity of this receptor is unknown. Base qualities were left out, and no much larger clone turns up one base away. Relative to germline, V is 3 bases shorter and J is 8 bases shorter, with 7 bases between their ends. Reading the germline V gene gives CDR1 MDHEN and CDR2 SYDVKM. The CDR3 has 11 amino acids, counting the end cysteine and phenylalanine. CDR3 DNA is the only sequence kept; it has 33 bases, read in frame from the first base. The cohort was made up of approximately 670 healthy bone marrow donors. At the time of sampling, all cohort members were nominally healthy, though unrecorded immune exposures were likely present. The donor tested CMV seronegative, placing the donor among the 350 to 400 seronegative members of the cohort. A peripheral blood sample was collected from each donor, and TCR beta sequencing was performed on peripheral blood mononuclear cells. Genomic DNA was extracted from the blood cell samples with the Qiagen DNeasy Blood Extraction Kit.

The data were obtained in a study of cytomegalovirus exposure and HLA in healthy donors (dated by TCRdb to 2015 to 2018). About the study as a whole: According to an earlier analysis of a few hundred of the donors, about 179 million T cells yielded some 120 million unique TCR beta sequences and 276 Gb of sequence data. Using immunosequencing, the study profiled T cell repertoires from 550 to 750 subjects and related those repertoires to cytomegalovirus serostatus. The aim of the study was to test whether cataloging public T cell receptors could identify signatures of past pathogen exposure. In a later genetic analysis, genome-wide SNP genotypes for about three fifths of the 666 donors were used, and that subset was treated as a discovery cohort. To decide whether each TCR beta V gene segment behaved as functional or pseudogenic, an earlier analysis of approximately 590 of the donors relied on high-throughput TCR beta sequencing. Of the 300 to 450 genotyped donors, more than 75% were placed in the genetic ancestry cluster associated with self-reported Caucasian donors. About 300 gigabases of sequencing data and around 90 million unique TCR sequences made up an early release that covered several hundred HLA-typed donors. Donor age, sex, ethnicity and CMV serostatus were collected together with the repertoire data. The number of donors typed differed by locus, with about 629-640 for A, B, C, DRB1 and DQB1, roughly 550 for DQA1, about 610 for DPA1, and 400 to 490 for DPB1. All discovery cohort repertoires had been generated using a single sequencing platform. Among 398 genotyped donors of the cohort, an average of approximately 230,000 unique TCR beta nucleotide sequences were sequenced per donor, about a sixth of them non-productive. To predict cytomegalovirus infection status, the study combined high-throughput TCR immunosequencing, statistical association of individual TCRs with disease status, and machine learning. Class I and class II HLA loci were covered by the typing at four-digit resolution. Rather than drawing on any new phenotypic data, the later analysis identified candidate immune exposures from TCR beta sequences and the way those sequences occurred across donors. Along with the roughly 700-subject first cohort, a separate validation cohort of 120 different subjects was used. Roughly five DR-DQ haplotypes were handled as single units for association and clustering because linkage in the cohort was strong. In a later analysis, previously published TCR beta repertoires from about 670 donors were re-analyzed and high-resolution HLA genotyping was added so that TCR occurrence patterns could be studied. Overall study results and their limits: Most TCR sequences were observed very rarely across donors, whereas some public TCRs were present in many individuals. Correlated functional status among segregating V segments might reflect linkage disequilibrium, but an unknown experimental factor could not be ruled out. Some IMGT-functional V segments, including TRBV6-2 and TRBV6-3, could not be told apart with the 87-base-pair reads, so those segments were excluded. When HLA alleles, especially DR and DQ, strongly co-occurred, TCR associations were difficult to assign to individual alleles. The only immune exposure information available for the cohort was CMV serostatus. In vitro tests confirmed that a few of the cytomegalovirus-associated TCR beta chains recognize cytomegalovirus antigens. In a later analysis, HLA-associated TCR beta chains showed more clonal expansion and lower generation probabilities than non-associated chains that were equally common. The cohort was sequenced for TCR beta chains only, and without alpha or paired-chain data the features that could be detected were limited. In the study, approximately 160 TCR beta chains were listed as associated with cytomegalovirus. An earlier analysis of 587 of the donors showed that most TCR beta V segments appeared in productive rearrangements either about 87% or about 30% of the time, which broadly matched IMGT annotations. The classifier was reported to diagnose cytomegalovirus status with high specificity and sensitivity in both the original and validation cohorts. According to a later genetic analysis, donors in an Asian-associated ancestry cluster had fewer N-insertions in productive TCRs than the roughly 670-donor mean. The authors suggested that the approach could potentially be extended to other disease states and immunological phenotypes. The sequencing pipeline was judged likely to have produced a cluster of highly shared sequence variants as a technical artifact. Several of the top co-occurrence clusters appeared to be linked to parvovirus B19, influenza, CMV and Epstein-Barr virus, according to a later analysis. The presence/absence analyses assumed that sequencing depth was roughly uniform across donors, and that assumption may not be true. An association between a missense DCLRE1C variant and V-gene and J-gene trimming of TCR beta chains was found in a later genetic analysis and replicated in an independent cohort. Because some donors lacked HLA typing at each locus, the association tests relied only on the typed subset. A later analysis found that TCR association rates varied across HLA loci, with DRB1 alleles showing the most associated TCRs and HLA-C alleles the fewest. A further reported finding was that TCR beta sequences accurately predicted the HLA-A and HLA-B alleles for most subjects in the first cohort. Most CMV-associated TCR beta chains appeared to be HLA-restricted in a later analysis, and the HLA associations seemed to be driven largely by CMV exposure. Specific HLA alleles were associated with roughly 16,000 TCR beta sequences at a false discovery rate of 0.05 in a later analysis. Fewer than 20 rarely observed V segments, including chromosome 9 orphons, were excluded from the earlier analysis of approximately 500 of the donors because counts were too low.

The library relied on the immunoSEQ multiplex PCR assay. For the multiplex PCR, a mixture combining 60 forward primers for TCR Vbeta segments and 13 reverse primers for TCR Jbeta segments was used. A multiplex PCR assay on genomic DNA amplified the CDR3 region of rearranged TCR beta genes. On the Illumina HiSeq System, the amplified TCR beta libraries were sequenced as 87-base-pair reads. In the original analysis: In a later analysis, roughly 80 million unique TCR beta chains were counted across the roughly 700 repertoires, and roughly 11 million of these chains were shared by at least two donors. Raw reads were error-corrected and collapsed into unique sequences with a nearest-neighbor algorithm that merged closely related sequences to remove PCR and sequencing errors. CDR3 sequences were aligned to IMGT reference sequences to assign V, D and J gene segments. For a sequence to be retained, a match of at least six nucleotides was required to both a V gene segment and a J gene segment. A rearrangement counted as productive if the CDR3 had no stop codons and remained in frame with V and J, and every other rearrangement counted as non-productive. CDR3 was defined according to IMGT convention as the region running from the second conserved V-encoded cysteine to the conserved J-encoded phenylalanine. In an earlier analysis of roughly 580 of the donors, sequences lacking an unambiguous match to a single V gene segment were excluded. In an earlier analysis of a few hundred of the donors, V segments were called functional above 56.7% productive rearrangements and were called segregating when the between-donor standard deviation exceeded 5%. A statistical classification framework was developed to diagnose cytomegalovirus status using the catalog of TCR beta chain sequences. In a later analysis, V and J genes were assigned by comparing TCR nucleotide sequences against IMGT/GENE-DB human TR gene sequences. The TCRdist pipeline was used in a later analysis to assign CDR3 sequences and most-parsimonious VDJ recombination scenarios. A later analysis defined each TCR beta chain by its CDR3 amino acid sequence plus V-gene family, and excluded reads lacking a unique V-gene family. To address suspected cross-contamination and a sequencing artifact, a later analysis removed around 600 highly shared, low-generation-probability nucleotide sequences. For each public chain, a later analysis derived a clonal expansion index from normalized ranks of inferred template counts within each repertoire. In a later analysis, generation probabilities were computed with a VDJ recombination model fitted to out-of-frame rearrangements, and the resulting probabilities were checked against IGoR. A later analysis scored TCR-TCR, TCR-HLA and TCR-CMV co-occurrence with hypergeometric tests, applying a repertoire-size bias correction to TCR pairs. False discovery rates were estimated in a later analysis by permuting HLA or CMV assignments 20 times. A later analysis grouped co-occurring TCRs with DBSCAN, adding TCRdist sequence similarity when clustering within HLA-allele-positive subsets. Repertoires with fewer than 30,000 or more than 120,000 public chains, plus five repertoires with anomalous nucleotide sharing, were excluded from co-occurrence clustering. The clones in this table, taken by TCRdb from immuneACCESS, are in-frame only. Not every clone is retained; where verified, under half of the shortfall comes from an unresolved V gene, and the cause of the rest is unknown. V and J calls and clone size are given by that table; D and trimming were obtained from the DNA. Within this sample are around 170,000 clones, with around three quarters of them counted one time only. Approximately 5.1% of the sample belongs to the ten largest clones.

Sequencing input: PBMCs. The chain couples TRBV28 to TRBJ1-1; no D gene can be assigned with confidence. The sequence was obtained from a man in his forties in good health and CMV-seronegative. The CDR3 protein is CASSFTLEAFF. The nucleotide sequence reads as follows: TGTGCCAGCAGTTTTACTCTGGAAGCTTTCTTT.